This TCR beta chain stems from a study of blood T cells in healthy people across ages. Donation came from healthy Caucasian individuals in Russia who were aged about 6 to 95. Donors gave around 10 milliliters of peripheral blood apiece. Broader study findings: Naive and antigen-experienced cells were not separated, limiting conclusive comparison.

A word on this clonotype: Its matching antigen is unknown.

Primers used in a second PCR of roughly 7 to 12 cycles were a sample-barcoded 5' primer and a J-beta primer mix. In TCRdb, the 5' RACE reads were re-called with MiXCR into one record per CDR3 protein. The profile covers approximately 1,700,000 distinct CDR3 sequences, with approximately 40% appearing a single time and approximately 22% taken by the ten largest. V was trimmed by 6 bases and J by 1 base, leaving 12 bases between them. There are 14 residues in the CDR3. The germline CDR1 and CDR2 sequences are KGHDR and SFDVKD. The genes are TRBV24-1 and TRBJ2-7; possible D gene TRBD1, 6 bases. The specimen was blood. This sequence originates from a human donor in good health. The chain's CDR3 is CATSPGGYSYEQYF. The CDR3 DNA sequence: TGTGCCACCAGTCCTGGGGGCTATTCCTACGAGCAGTACTTC.